Below are 12 T cell receptor beta chains sequenced from a single sample in a study of control samples from healthy donors and cancer patients (dated by TCRdb to 2020 to 2021). The method was the immunoSEQ multiplex PCR assay. Here the immuneACCESS table is served through TCRdb, limited to in-frame sequences with V and J called. Missing clones are a known gap in these copies; in checked studies unresolved V genes cover under half, and the rest lacks a known reason. The sample contains around 84,000 clones, roughly 89% of them found a single time. Around 14% of the sample is in the top ten clones. Sequenced input: blood. The receptors were sampled from a man aged 30 to 45 in good health.

The CDR3 DNA follows: TGTGCCAGCAGCCAAGATAGAGATAACTATGGCTACACCTTC. It yields the protein CASSQDRDNYGYTF. V gene TRBV3-1 (or the pseudogene TRBV3-2) combines with J gene TRBJ1-2; no clear D gene. In germline, CDR1 is LGHDT, CDR2 YNNKEL (reference sequence). Trimming removed 0 bases at V and 1 base at J, with 6 bases between. The CDR3 has 14 amino acids.

The genes are TRBV21-1 and TRBJ2-2; the DNA was not used to check the table's D call, TRBD1. TRBV21-1 is classified as a pseudogene. CDR3 size: 16 residues. This chain's CDR3 is CASSSRTGKNTGELFF. In DNA, the CDR3 is TGTGCCAGCAGCTCCCGGACAGGGAAAAACACCGGGGAGCTGTTTTTT.

J is TRBJ2-2 and V is TRBV27; D possibly corresponds to TRBD2 (7 bases). V was shortened by 5 bases and J by 7 bases, with 20 bases between the two germline ends. Germline V gives CDR1 MNHEY, CDR2 SMNVEV (reference sequence). CDR3 length: 16 residues. The CDR3 is CASSRGGPERGGELFF. Written as DNA, the CDR3 is TGTGCCAGCAGTAGAGGGGGGCCAGAGCGGGGCGGGGAGCTGTTTTTT.

V gene TRBV5-4 combines with J gene TRBJ2-5; 7 bases line up with TRBD2. The germline V gene has CDR1 SGHNT and CDR2 YYREEE (reference sequence). The J segment lost 4 bases and the V segment lost 2 bases, leaving 5 bases of the junction unmatched. The CDR3 is made up of 14 amino acids. CDR3 region: CASSLGLDRETQYF. DNA of the CDR3: TGTGCCAGCAGCTTAGGACTAGATAGAGAGACCCAGTACTTC.

V is TRBV18 and J is TRBJ1-1, with D perhaps matching TRBD1 (5 bases). Germline V gene lookup returns CDR1 KGHSH and CDR2 LQKENI. V lost 6 bases and J 0 bases, leaving 8 bases between the germline ends. CDR3 length: 13 residues. This chain's CDR3 is CASSEDMNTEAFF. CDR3 DNA sequence: TGTGCCAGCTCCGAGGACATGAACACTGAAGCTTTCTTT.

The gene calls are TRBV5-5 and TRBJ1-2, with 8 bases identical to TRBD1. V was clipped by 3 bases and J by 0 bases; unmatched bases: 4. This CDR3 has 15 residues. CDR1 is SGHKS and CDR2 is YYEKEE in the germline V gene (reference sequence). The CDR3 coding sequence is TGTGCCAGCAGCTACGGACAGGGAACTAACTATGGCTACACCTTC. Its translation is CASSYGQGTNYGYTF.

The chain is built from TRBV7-9 and TRBJ2-7; D may be TRBD1 or TRBD2 (7 bases each). Germline V CDR1 and CDR2: SEHNR, FQNEAQ (reference sequence). The V and J ends lost 5 bases and 7 bases respectively, with 21 bases between them. This CDR3 has 15 residues. The CDR3 coding sequence is TGTGCCAGCAGCCGTGCCCAGGGGGGGCCTAGTGAGCAGTACTTC. Its translation is CASSRAQGGPSEQYF.

This clone was counted only a few times. The V gene is TRBV29-1, the J gene TRBJ1-3, with 7 bases lining up with TRBD1. This CDR3 comprises 12 residues. V lost 7 bases to trimming and J lost 4 bases; unmatched junction nucleotides: 4. CDR1 is SQVTM, CDR2 ANQGSEA, per germline. CDR3 sequence: CSAGDSGNTIYF. For the CDR3, the DNA is TGCAGCGCCGGGGACAGCGGAAACACCATATATTTT.

V is TRBV19 and J is TRBJ2-2; a possible D gene is TRBD1 (6 bases). CDR1 is LNHDA, CDR2 SQIVND, per germline (reference sequence). The CDR3 length is 16 residues. V dropped 5 bases and J dropped 6 bases, with 19 bases sitting between them. In nucleotides, the CDR3 is TGTGCCAGTAGTCCGCGGTTCAGGGGTTTGGCCGGGGAGCTGTTTTTT. Translated, it gives CASSPRFRGLAGELFF.

V gene TRBV6-5 combines with J gene TRBJ2-7; maybe TRBD2 (5 bases). V lost 7 bases and J 0 bases, leaving 16 bases between the germline ends. CDR1 and CDR2 from the germline V gene are MNHEY and SVGAGI. The CDR3 spans 15 residues. The CDR3 loop is CASIGEGRSSYEQYF. CDR3 DNA sequence: TGTGCCAGCATTGGAGAGGGAAGAAGCTCCTACGAGCAGTACTTC.

V usage is TRBV4-2 and J usage is TRBJ1-4; D call uncertain. Germline V gene data show CDR1 as LGHNA and CDR2 as YNFKEQ. This CDR3 spans 15 amino acids. Deletions cut 1 base from V and 4 bases from J, with 10 bases between. The CDR3 nucleotides are TGTGCCAGCAGCCAAGGAACAGCTTATAATGAAAAACTGTTTTTT. It codes for CASSQGTAYNEKLFF.

The V and J genes are TRBV30 and TRBJ1-2; no firm D call. The CDR3 length is 11 residues. Deletions cut 4 bases from V and 8 bases from J, with 11 bases between. Germline CDR1 and CDR2: GTSNPN and SVGIG (reference sequence). In DNA form, the CDR3 reads TGTGCCTGGACCCAAGAGGTCGGCTACACCTTC. It codes for CAWTQEVGYTF.